Below, 27 T cell receptor beta chains from the same sample are listed, as sequenced in a study of PD-L1 blockade in urothelial cancer. TCRdb's table, derived via immunoSEQ multiplex PCR, lists solely in-frame clones and lacks some. The data contain 14,000 to 15,000 clones, approximately 88% of them singletons. The specimen comprised PBMCs, sampled around atezolizumab (anti-PD-L1) treatment. These receptors were obtained from a man in his 70s with urothelial cancer.

This clone is classed as medium-sized (0.01 to 0.1%). This chain links TRBV6-5 with TRBJ1-5; D is uncertain. V was shortened by 4 bases and J by 0 bases, with 10 bases between the two germline ends. The CDR3 consists of 15 residues. CDR1 is MNHEY, CDR2 SVGAGI, per germline. CDR3 sequence (DNA): TGTGCCAGCAGTTCCCGCACCTATAGCAATCAGCCCCAGCATTTT. This codes for CASSSRTYSNQPQHF.

There are a few counts of this clone. As DNA, the CDR3 is TGTGCCAGCAGCCAAGATACGGCGGGGGGTCCAGATACGCAGTATTTT. The encoded protein is CASSQDTAGGPDTQYF. This chain links TRBV4-2 with TRBJ2-3; 8 nucleotides agree with TRBD2. The CDR3 consists of 16 residues. Trimming at V came to 0 bases and at J to 4 bases, leaving 6 bases not matched to a gene. The germline V gene encodes CDR1 LGHNA and CDR2 YNFKEQ.

The chain employs TRBV7-9 and TRBJ1-6; tentatively, D is TRBD1 (5 bases). CDR1 is SEHNR and CDR2 is FQNEAQ in the germline V gene (reference sequence). The CDR3 loop spans 15 amino acids. V was cut by 6 bases and J by 7 bases, with 16 bases left in between. CDR3 loop: CASSPVQGLNSPLHF. CDR3 coding DNA: TGTGCCAGCAGTCCGGTGCAGGGTCTAAATTCACCCCTCCACTTT.

V and J are TRBV6-4 and TRBJ1-1, with D hard to call. In germline, CDR1 is MRHNA, CDR2 SNTAGT. V was pared by 0 bases and J by 4 bases, with 9 bases between. This CDR3 is 14 amino acids long. The chain's CDR3 is CASSDSSLGTEAFF. CDR3 nucleotides: TGTGCCAGCAGTGACTCCTCACTCGGCACTGAAGCTTTCTTT.

The J gene is TRBJ1-1, the V gene TRBV27; no clear D gene. The CDR3 runs to 13 residues. Germline CDR1 reads MNHEY; CDR2 reads SMNVEV (reference sequence). The germline V and J ends were trimmed by 4 bases and 1 base, with 7 bases remaining between them. CDR3 in amino acids: CASSYSTNTEAFF. CDR3 nucleotides: TGTGCCAGCAGTTACAGCACGAACACTGAAGCTTTCTTT.

The chain combines TRBV6-1 with TRBJ2-1; a possible D gene is TRBD1 (5 bases). Germline V gene sequence: CDR1 MNHNS, CDR2 SASEGT. The CDR3 loop spans 16 amino acids. V was trimmed by 3 bases and J by 1 base, leaving 13 bases between them. CDR3 loop: CASSEYWGVSYNEQFF. DNA for the CDR3: TGTGCCAGCAGTGAGTATTGGGGCGTATCCTACAATGAGCAGTTCTTC.

The sample holds one count of this clone. This sequence joins TRBV5-1 and TRBJ2-2; D is unresolved. Germline-derived CDR1 and CDR2 are SGHRS and YFSETQ. This CDR3 contains 15 residues. V lost 4 bases and J lost 2, with 12 bases in between. CDR3 in amino acids: CASSGTDINTGELFF. CDR3 DNA: TGCGCCAGCAGCGGTACAGACATCAACACCGGGGAGCTGTTTTTT.

The chain carries TRBV5-6 and TRBJ1-2; TRBD1 aligns across 8 bases. CDR1 is SGHDT and CDR2 is YYEEEE in the germline V gene. The CDR3 is 13 residues long. Trimming took 3 bases from V and 3 from J; bases not matched to a gene: 1. CDR3 sequence reads: CASSSDRDYGYTF. For the CDR3, the DNA is TGTGCCAGCAGCTCGGACAGGGACTATGGCTACACCTTC.

This chain links TRBV5-6 with TRBJ2-4; maybe TRBD1 (6 bases). Germline V gene lookup returns CDR1 SGHDT and CDR2 YYEEEE. V was clipped by 4 bases and J by 4 bases, with 9 bases between them. This CDR3 region has 13 residues. This chain's CDR3 is CASSIRGKNIQYF. CDR3 DNA: TGTGCCAGCAGCATCAGGGGTAAAAACATTCAGTACTTC.

This clone has a single count. This chain uses TRBV14 with TRBJ2-1; D may be TRBD2 (7 bases). This CDR3 region has 15 residues. V lost 1 base, J lost 11 bases, and 18 bases lay in between. Germline V gene lookup returns CDR1 SGHDN and CDR2 FVKESK. This CDR3 reads CASSQAGGGGPKQFF. In DNA form, the CDR3 reads TGTGCCAGCAGCCAAGCTGGAGGGGGGGGCCCCAAGCAGTTCTTC. The full variable domain, rest sourced from reference TRBV14 and TRBJ2-1, is EAGVTQFPSHSVIEKGQTVTLRCDPISGHDNLYWYRRVMGKEIKFLLHFVKESKQDESGMPNNRFLAERTGGTYSTLKVQPAELEDSGVYFCASSQAGGGGPKQFFGPGTRLTVL.

The chain is built from TRBV9 and TRBJ2-7, with TRBD1 matching 8 bases. The V gene end was trimmed by 0 bases and the J gene end by 7 bases; junction bases not matched to a gene: 9. There are 15 residues in the CDR3. Germline V gives CDR1 SGDLS, CDR2 YYNGEE. The DNA for the CDR3 is TGTGCCAGCAGCGTAGCCTGGCAGGGGGCTGGAGAGCAGTACTTC. Its translation: CASSVAWQGAGEQYF.

V and J are TRBV28 and TRBJ1-2, with 10 bases identical to TRBD1. The CDR3 spans 14 residues. The V and J ends lost 2 bases and 5 bases, in that order; junction bases with no gene match: 2. In germline, CDR1 is MDHEN, CDR2 SYDVKM. The CDR3 loop reads CASSLPDRGYGYTF. As DNA, the CDR3 is TGTGCCAGCAGTTTACCGGACAGGGGGTATGGCTACACCTTC.

The rearrangement links TRBV27 to TRBJ2-7; D is uncertain. V was cut by 6 bases and J by 4 bases, with 7 bases left in between. There are 11 residues in the CDR3. Germline CDR1 and CDR2: MNHEY and SMNVEV (reference sequence). The DNA of the CDR3 is TGTGCCAGCAGATCTTTGTACGAGCAGTACTTC. It codes for CASRSLYEQYF.

This chain uses TRBV7-9 with TRBJ2-3; possible D gene TRBD2, 6 bases. The CDR3 has 14 residues. V gave up 10 bases and J gave up 1 base, with 15 bases separating them. Germline assignment: CDR1 SEHNR and CDR2 FQNEAQ (reference sequence). For the CDR3, the DNA is TGTGCCACAACTGGCGGGGTCCGCACAGATACGCAGTATTTT. Its protein is CATTGGVRTDTQYF.

V gene TRBV27 combines with J gene TRBJ2-5; 16 bases are shared with TRBD2. V lost 7 bases and J lost 4; bases outside the gene matches: 6. The CDR3 has 16 residues. CDR1 and CDR2 (germline): MNHEY, SMNVEV (reference sequence). CDR3 in amino acids: CASKGLAGGPGETQYF. The CDR3 DNA reads TGTGCCAGCAAGGGACTAGCGGGGGGGCCGGGAGAGACCCAGTACTTC.

V and J are TRBV2 and TRBJ2-1; the match to TRBD1 covers 7 bases. The CDR3 covers 14 residues. Germline CDR1 and CDR2: SNHLY and FYNNEI. Written as DNA, the CDR3 is TGTGCGATGCCCCGGACAGGAGTAAACAATGAGCAGTTCTTC. It encodes CAMPRTGVNNEQFF.

Only a few counts were recorded for this clone. CDR3 sequence: CAWTSNSNQPQHF. The CDR3 bases are TGTGCCTGGACAAGCAATAGCAATCAGCCCCAGCATTTT. The chain couples TRBV30 to TRBJ1-5; the D is unclear. The CDR3 spans 13 residues. CDR1 and CDR2 from the germline V gene are GTSNPN and SVGIG (reference sequence). With 4 bases removed from V and 0 bases from J, the gap between germline ends came to 7 bases. The entire variable domain, with the rest obtained from reference TRBV30 and TRBJ1-5, is as follows: SQTIHQWPATLVQPVGSPLSLECTVEGTSNPNLYWYRQAAGRGLQLLFYSVGIGQISSEVPQNLSASRPQDRQFILSSKKLLLSDSGFYLCAWTSNSNQPQHFGDGTRLSIL.

J is TRBJ1-2 and V is TRBV4-1, with 12 bases matching TRBD1. V trimming: 4 bases; J trimming: 11 bases; junction bases outside the gene matches: 11. From germline, CDR1 is MGHRA and CDR2 YSYEKL. The CDR3 loop spans 15 amino acids. This CDR3 is CASSLNTRDRGRYTF. Written as DNA, the CDR3 is TGCGCCAGCAGCCTCAACACCCGGGACAGGGGGCGATACACCTTC.

The rearrangement uses TRBV14 and TRBJ2-1, with TRBD2 matching over 10 bases. The CDR3 is 16 residues long. Trimming cost V 0 bases and J 4 bases; bases outside gene matches: 3. The germline V gene has CDR1 SGHDN and CDR2 FVKESK. The CDR3 bases are TGTGCCAGCAGCCAAGATATAGCGGGGGGATACAATGAGCAGTTCTTC. As protein: CASSQDIAGGYNEQFF.

The chain is built from TRBV9 and TRBJ2-1; 9 bases are shared with TRBD2. V lost 1 base and J lost 7; bases outside the gene matches: 6. This CDR3 is 15 amino acids long. Germline CDR1 is SGDLS and CDR2 is YYNGEE. The CDR3 nucleotides read TGTGCCAGCAGCGTAATGAGCGGGGGGCAAAATGAGCAGTTCTTC. Encoded protein: CASSVMSGGQNEQFF.

The J gene is TRBJ2-7, the V gene TRBV6-5; TRBD2 is a possible D gene (5 bases). CDR1 and CDR2 (germline): MNHEY, SVGAGI. CDR3 length: 14 residues. V lost 5 bases and J lost 0, with 11 bases in between. CDR3 loop: CASSLSGSSYEQYF. The CDR3 nucleotides are TGTGCCAGCAGTCTCTCTGGGAGCTCCTACGAGCAGTACTTC.

V is TRBV10-2 and J is TRBJ2-7; possibly TRBD1 for D (6 bases). The CDR3 has 15 amino acids. Germline-derived CDR1 and CDR2 are WSHSY and SAAADI. Trimming stripped 7 bases from V and 0 bases from J, with 16 bases between. The CDR3 bases are TGCGCCAGCAAGGTCAGGGACACTAGCTCCTACGAGCAGTACTTC. Translation: CASKVRDTSSYEQYF.

The chain links TRBV2 to TRBJ2-1, with 7 bases fitting TRBD1. J lost 2 bases, V lost 7 bases, and 8 bases had no gene match. Germline V lookup: CDR1 SNHLY, CDR2 FYNNEI. CDR3 length: 15 residues. The CDR3 DNA follows: TGTGCCAGCATTGCCGGGACAGCACCCTACAATGAGCAGTTCTTC. Amino acid sequence: CASIAGTAPYNEQFF.

The J gene is TRBJ1-1, the V gene TRBV5-1; 7 bases are shared with TRBD1. Germline V gene data show CDR1 as SGHRS and CDR2 as YFSETQ. The CDR3 has 17 amino acids. The V segment lost 2 bases and the J segment 0 bases; nucleotides outside the gene matches: 10. The chain's CDR3 is CASSFYDRALMNTEAFF. As DNA, the CDR3 is TGCGCCAGCAGCTTCTACGACAGGGCCCTGATGAACACTGAAGCTTTCTTT.

J is TRBJ2-3 and V is TRBV5-1; 9 nucleotides line up with TRBD2. The CDR3 totals 14 residues. The ends lost 5 bases at V and 6 bases at J; junction bases unmatched: 7. Germline V lookup: CDR1 SGHRS, CDR2 YFSETQ. The CDR3 sequence is CASRRRGGGDTQYF. In nucleotides, the CDR3 is TGCGCCAGCAGAAGGCGGGGGGGTGGCGATACGCAGTATTTT. The complete variable domain, with remaining parts taken from reference TRBV5-1 and TRBJ2-3, reads KAGVTQTPRYLIKTRGQQVTLSCSPISGHRSVSWYQQTPGQGLQFLFEYFSETQRNKGNFPGRFSGRQFSNSRSEMNVSTLELGDSALYLCASRRRGGGDTQYFGPGTRLTVL.

This chain links TRBV5-4 with TRBJ2-1; 9 nucleotides match TRBD2. V lost 4 bases to trimming and J lost 4 bases; unmatched junction nucleotides: 9. This CDR3 contains 16 residues. The germline CDR1 and CDR2 sequences are SGHNT and YYREEE (reference sequence). The CDR3 DNA follows: TGTGCCAGCAGCACTACGAGCGGGGGGCTATACAATGAGCAGTTCTTC. Protein sequence: CASSTTSGGLYNEQFF.

The rearrangement joins TRBV30 to TRBJ2-5; D may be TRBD2 (6 bases). CDR3 length: 13 amino acids. V lost 2 bases and J lost 2, with 9 bases in between. Germline lookup yields CDR1 GTSNPN and CDR2 SVGIG (reference sequence). The CDR3 bases are TGTGCCTGGAGTCCGGGGGATCAAGAGACCCAGTACTTC. It yields the protein CAWSPGDQETQYF.